This T cell receptor beta chain was identified during a study of T cell repertoires in cytomegalovirus infection. Study overall: Public TCR beta signature analysis indicated the presence of both CMV infection and matching HLA type.

CDR3 length: 15 residues. CDR1 DFQATT and CDR2 SNEGSKA come from the germline V gene (reference sequence). V lost 0 bases and J lost 0, with 6 bases in between. Study-wide results and limits: Cumulative frequency (of public TCR beta family members) identified carriers of CMV plus the relevant HLA.

TCRdb ran MiXCR on the reads and lists one entry per CDR3 protein. The sample consists of 680,000 or so distinct CDR3 sequences, less than 40% of them appearing once. The table lists this clonotype with a few counts. Its antigen is still unknown. Sequencing was performed on PBMCs. The V and J genes are TRBV20-1 and TRBJ2-6; no reliable D call. This receptor was identified in a human donor in good health (CMV status not recorded). Some clones in this sample may be carry-over from other donors' samples. This CDR3 reads CSARDPGSGANVLTF. In nucleotides, the CDR3 is TGCAGTGCTAGAGATCCCGGCTCTGGGGCCAACGTCCTGACTTTC.